These T cell receptor beta chains were read from a single sample in a study of cytomegalovirus exposure and HLA in healthy donors. Assay: immunoSEQ multiplex PCR; the TCRdb copy retains only in-frame clones and omits some. The profile shows 200,000 to 250,000 clones, 80% to 90% of them singletons. The sample taken for sequencing was PBMCs. The source of these receptors is a woman aged 18-29 years in good health and CMV-seropositive. Both conserved end residues are part of each CDR3. A D gene is named only where the DNA matches it firmly. The size field is filled for only some rows; it gives once, few, many or a size class.

cdr3_aa cdr3_nt j_call cdr3_length d_call clone_size v_call
CATSMTGTVGDEQFF TGTGCCACCAGCATGACCGGGACAGTCGGCGATGAGCAGTTCTTC TRBJ2-1 15 TRBD1 NA TRBV15
CASSKTLPLSYGYTF TGTGCCAGCAGTAAGACTCTCCCCCTGAGCTATGGCTACACCTTC TRBJ1-2 15 NA NA TRBV6-5
CASSPGLAGETQYF TGTGCCAGCAGTCCCGGACTAGCGGGGGAGACCCAGTACTTC TRBJ2-5 14 TRBD2 NA TRBV6-5
CASSLSLGGDYGYTF TGCGCCAGCAGCTTGTCTCTAGGGGGCGACTATGGCTACACCTTC TRBJ1-2 15 TRBD1 NA TRBV5-1
CASSKGRSEGPYNEQFF TGTGCCAGCAGTAAGGGAAGATCGGAGGGCCCATACAATGAGCAGTTCTTC TRBJ2-1 17 NA once TRBV27
CASFTGVRAGTEAFF TGCGCCAGCTTTACAGGGGTCAGGGCTGGTACTGAAGCTTTCTTT TRBJ1-1 15 TRBD1 NA TRBV4-1
CASSEAPGINYEQYF TGTGCCAGCAGTGAAGCCCCGGGAATAAACTACGAGCAGTACTTC TRBJ2-7 15 NA NA TRBV6-1
CASTPRGEKLFF TGTGCCAGCACCCCCCGGGGGGAAAAACTGTTTTTT TRBJ1-4 12 NA NA TRBV28
CASRTGMNTEAFF TGTGCCAGCCGGACAGGTATGAACACTGAAGCTTTCTTT TRBJ1-1 13 TRBD1 NA TRBV28
CASSSRLGKGISGANVLTF TGCGCCAGCAGCTCCCGGTTAGGGAAGGGGATCTCTGGGGCCAACGTCCTGACTTTC TRBJ2-6 19 NA NA TRBV5-1
CASSGRGSSNQPQHF TGTGCCAGTAGCGGGAGGGGATCAAGCAATCAGCCCCAGCATTTT TRBJ1-5 15 NA NA TRBV19
CASSPSRAGELFF TGTGCCAGCAGTCCCTCGCGGGCCGGGGAGCTGTTTTTT TRBJ2-2 13 NA NA TRBV6-5
CASSLSGGEQETQYF TGTGCCAGCAGTTTATCGGGGGGGGAGCAAGAGACCCAGTACTTC TRBJ2-5 15 TRBD2 NA TRBV27
CASDGGYEQYF TGTGCCAGCGACGGAGGCTACGAGCAGTACTTC TRBJ2-7 11 NA few TRBV6-1
CASSSRMGLFHNEQFF TGTGCCAGCAGTTCCCGGATGGGCCTATTCCACAATGAGCAGTTCTTC TRBJ2-1 16 NA NA TRBV7-3
CASSLSPGSSYEQYF TGTGCCAGCAGCTTGTCCCCGGGGAGCTCCTACGAGCAGTACTTC TRBJ2-7 15 NA NA TRBV5-4
CASSAETGSYGYTF TGTGCCAGCAGTGCTGAGACAGGGTCCTATGGCTACACCTTC TRBJ1-2 14 TRBD1 NA TRBV2
CASSLLAGYEQYF TGTGCTAGCAGCTTACTAGCGGGCTACGAGCAGTACTTC TRBJ2-7 13 TRBD2 NA TRBV7-7
CASSPPRLEVGGDTEAFF TGTGCCAGCAGCCCACCGCGTTTAGAGGTTGGGGGGGACACTGAAGCTTTCTTT TRBJ1-1 18 NA NA TRBV7-9
CAWGEGGETEAFF TGTGCCTGGGGTGAAGGGGGGGAGACTGAAGCTTTCTTT TRBJ1-1 13 NA NA TRBV30
CASSSNAGTGREAFF TGTGCCAGTAGTTCGAATGCCGGGACAGGGCGTGAAGCTTTCTTT TRBJ1-1 15 TRBD1 NA TRBV19
CASSQYLQGHGELFF TGTGCCAGCAGCCAGTACCTACAGGGGCACGGGGAGCTGTTTTTT TRBJ2-2 15 TRBD1 NA TRBV16
CASSSGSQETQYF TGTGCCAGCAGTTCGGGATCCCAAGAGACCCAGTACTTC TRBJ2-5 13 NA NA TRBV27
CASSLVGGFMSQPQHF TGTGCCAGCAGCTTAGTGGGGGGTTTTATGAGTCAGCCCCAGCATTTT TRBJ1-5 16 NA NA TRBV7-2
CASSLGQGMREQYF TGTGCCAGCAGCTTAGGACAGGGTATGAGGGAGCAGTACTTC TRBJ2-7 14 TRBD1 NA TRBV7-6
CAISTLGTRGETQYF TGTGCCATCAGTACCTTGGGGACTAGGGGAGAGACCCAGTACTTC TRBJ2-5 15 TRBD2 NA TRBV10-3
CASSEFRAGYTF TGTGCCAGCAGTGAGTTCAGGGCTGGCTACACCTTC TRBJ1-2 12 NA few TRBV2
CASSIVGRGLQVTQYF TGTGCCAGTAGTATAGTTGGTCGGGGTCTTCAGGTGACCCAGTACTTC TRBJ2-5 16 NA NA TRBV19
CASRPGLAVYYEQYF TGTGCCAGCAGACCGGGACTAGCGGTATACTACGAGCAGTACTTC TRBJ2-7 15 TRBD2 NA TRBV5-6
CASSLGTSAISSYNEQFF TGTGCCAGCAGCTTAGGGACTAGCGCTATATCCTCCTACAATGAGCAGTTCTTC TRBJ2-1 18 TRBD2 once TRBV11-2
CASSQLGLYYNEQFF TGCGCCAGCAGCCAATTGGGACTATACTACAATGAGCAGTTCTTC TRBJ2-1 15 TRBD2 NA TRBV4-1
CASSSGGSSGANVLTF TGCGCCAGCAGCTCCGGCGGTAGCTCTGGGGCCAACGTCCTGACTTTC TRBJ2-6 16 NA NA TRBV5-1
CASSLVLASSYEQYF TGCGCCAGCAGCTTGGTGCTGGCCAGCTCCTACGAGCAGTACTTC TRBJ2-7 15 NA NA TRBV5-1
CASSLTSGLPQETQYF TGTGCTAGCAGCTTGACTAGCGGGCTGCCCCAAGAGACCCAGTACTTC TRBJ2-5 16 TRBD2 NA TRBV7-7
CATSRDEEIWLPSTSVNYGYTF TGTGCCACCAGCAGAGATGAGGAGATTTGGCTGCCCTCAACTAGTGTTAACTATGGCTACACCTTC TRBJ1-2 22 NA NA TRBV15
CASSLPPGQGHEKLFF TGTGCCAGCAGTTTACCCCCGGGACAGGGCCATGAAAAACTGTTTTTT TRBJ1-4 16 TRBD1 NA TRBV25-1
CASSRRARVSSTEAFF TGTGCCAGCAGCCGAAGGGCCAGGGTGAGCTCCACTGAAGCTTTCTTT TRBJ1-1 16 NA NA TRBV27
CASSLARPINEQFF TGTGCCAGCAGTTTAGCGAGGCCGATAAATGAGCAGTTCTTC TRBJ2-1 14 NA few TRBV28
CASSYAPYNTGELFF TGTGCCAGCAGTTACGCGCCCTATAACACCGGGGAGCTGTTTTTT TRBJ2-2 15 NA NA TRBV6-5
CATRQPQETQYF TGTGCCACCAGACAGCCCCAAGAGACCCAGTACTTC TRBJ2-5 12 NA NA TRBV6-5
CASSPGLAGGWRFF TGTGCCAGCAGCCCCGGACTAGCGGGAGGCTGGCGGTTCTTC TRBJ2-1 14 TRBD2 once TRBV7-9
CASSLITARGTEAFF TGTGCCAGCAGCTTGATAACGGCAAGGGGGACTGAAGCTTTCTTT TRBJ1-1 15 NA NA TRBV5-4
CASSFEGRNTEAFF TGTGCCAGCAGCTTCGAGGGCCGGAACACTGAAGCTTTCTTT TRBJ1-1 14 NA many TRBV7-9
CASSPPLPPGGQQYF TGTGCCAGCAGCCCCCCCCTCCCACCAGGGGGGCAGCAGTACTTC TRBJ2-7 15 NA NA TRBV7-2
CASRTAGSRDYGYTF TGTGCCAGCAGAACCGCCGGCAGCCGGGACTATGGCTACACCTTC TRBJ1-2 15 NA NA TRBV5-5
CASSFISGNTEAFF TGTGCCAGCAGTTTCATTTCGGGTAACACTGAAGCTTTCTTT TRBJ1-1 14 NA NA TRBV27
CASSQVGQYYEQYF TGCGCCAGCAGCCAAGTTGGTCAGTACTACGAGCAGTACTTC TRBJ2-7 14 NA NA TRBV4-1
CASSRDRGNTEAFF TGTGCCAGCAGCCGGGACAGGGGGAACACTGAAGCTTTCTTT TRBJ1-1 14 TRBD1 NA TRBV6-5
CASSRFSTDTQYF TGTGCCAGCAGCAGGTTCAGCACAGATACGCAGTATTTT TRBJ2-3 13 NA NA TRBV6-1
CASSSGLSSYNEQFF TGTGCCAGTAGTAGCGGGTTGAGCTCCTACAATGAGCAGTTCTTC TRBJ2-1 15 NA NA TRBV19
CASSPRTGNYGYTF TGTGCCAGCAGTCCGAGGACAGGGAACTATGGCTACACCTTC TRBJ1-2 14 TRBD1 NA TRBV27
CASSARGLAGSGELFF TGTGCCAGCAGCGCGAGGGGACTAGCGGGATCCGGGGAGCTGTTTTTT TRBJ2-2 16 TRBD2 NA TRBV7-2
CASSLGQVFNEQFF TGCGCCAGCAGCTTGGGGCAGGTCTTCAATGAGCAGTTCTTC TRBJ2-1 14 NA NA TRBV5-1